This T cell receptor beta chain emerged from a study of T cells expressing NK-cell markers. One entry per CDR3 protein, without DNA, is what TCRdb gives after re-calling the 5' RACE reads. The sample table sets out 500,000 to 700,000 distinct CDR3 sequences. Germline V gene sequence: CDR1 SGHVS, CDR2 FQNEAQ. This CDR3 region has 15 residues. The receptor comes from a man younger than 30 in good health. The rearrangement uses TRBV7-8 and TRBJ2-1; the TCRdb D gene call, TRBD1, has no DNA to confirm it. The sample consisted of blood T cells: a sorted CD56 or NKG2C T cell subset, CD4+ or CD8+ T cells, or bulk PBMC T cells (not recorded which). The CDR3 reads CASSIGTGSLDEQFF.